Presented here are 23 T cell receptor beta chains from one specimen sequenced in a study of blood T cell repertoires in COVID-19 (dated by TCRdb to the early 2020s). To prepare the library, the immunoSEQ multiplex PCR assay was applied. The source is immuneACCESS, and TCRdb retained only in-frame sequences with V and J called. Part of the clones is not carried over; for the studies checked, unresolved V genes explain less than half of this, and the remainder is unexplained. Across this sample there are 85,000 or so clones, with 81% seen only once. The ten most abundant clones make up about 45% of the sample. Sequencing used peripheral blood. The receptors were sampled from a man older than 75 with acute or convalescent COVID-19.

The chain couples TRBV27 to TRBJ2-5; 7 bases map to TRBD2. With 1 base clipped from V and 5 bases from J, the junction kept 16 bases outside the gene matches. This CDR3 is built from 18 residues. Germline V gene data show CDR1 as MNHEY and CDR2 as SMNVEV (reference sequence). The CDR3: CASSLYRTARDGGETQYF. In nucleotides, the CDR3 is TGTGCCAGCAGTTTATATCGTACCGCCCGGGACGGGGGGGAGACCCAGTACTTC.

V gene TRBV5-1 combines with J gene TRBJ1-2; TRBD1 agrees at 7 bases. CDR3 length equals 14 residues. J lost 6 bases, V lost 3 bases, and 8 bases had no gene match. Germline V gives CDR1 SGHRS, CDR2 YFSETQ. The CDR3 region is CASSSRQGSDGYTF. In nucleotides, the CDR3 is TGCGCCAGCAGCTCAAGACAGGGTTCTGATGGCTACACCTTC.

V usage is TRBV2 and J usage is TRBJ1-1; 10 nucleotides align to TRBD1. V lost 10 bases and J lost 1; bases outside the gene matches: 6. The germline V gene encodes CDR1 SNHLY and CDR2 FYNNEI. The CDR3 has 14 amino acids. The CDR3 loop is CANRGQGRNTEAFF. The CDR3 DNA reads TGTGCCAACAGGGGACAGGGGCGGAACACTGAAGCTTTCTTT. Full variable domain (missing parts from reference TRBV2 and TRBJ1-1): EPEVTQTPSHQVTQMGQEVILRCVPISNHLYFYWYRQILGQKVEFLVSFYNNEISEKSEIFDDQFSVERPDGSNFTLKIRSTKLEDSAMYFCANRGQGRNTEAFFGQGTRLTVV.

The J gene is TRBJ2-1, the V gene TRBV3-1 (or the pseudogene TRBV3-2); 10 positions agree with TRBD1. Per the germline V gene, CDR1 is LGHDT and CDR2 is YNNKEL (reference sequence). The CDR3 length is 17 residues. Trimming cost V 1 base and J 4 bases; bases outside gene matches: 7. This chain's CDR3 is CASSQAPGTGVYNEQFF. CDR3 DNA: TGTGCCAGCAGCCAAGCCCCCGGGACAGGGGTGTACAATGAGCAGTTCTTC.

About this clone: One end of the junction varies from germline; a read error may be responsible. The J gene is TRBJ1-5, the V gene TRBV7-7; 7 bases match TRBD1. CDR3 length: 13 amino acids. Germline CDR1 reads SSHAT; CDR2 reads FNYEAQ (reference sequence). The CDR3 loop is CASSPGQNQPQHF. The CDR3 nucleotides are TGTGCTAGCAGCCCGGGACAGAATCAGCCCCAGCATTTT.

DNA of the CDR3: TGTGCCAGCAGTCGACGGTGGGCTATGAACACTGAAGCTTTCTTT. Translation gives CASSRRWAMNTEAFF. This chain links TRBV5-4 with TRBJ1-1, with no clear D. Germline lookup yields CDR1 SGHNT and CDR2 YYREEE (reference sequence). CDR3 length: 15 residues. V lost 5 bases and J lost 0, with 14 bases in between.

The chain joins TRBV5-6 to TRBJ2-1; 11 nucleotides agree with TRBD2. V was clipped by 6 bases and J by 4 bases; unmatched bases: 9. This CDR3 has 16 amino acids. CDR1 and CDR2 from the germline V gene are SGHDT and YYEEEE. CDR3 sequence: CASKPDGTSGYNEQFF. The CDR3 DNA follows: TGTGCCAGCAAACCCGACGGGACTAGCGGATACAATGAGCAGTTCTTC.

A remark on this clone: Other DNA sequences in this sample translate to the same CDR3. The CDR3 DNA reads as TGCAGCGTGGACAGGGGGCAGGAGACCCAGTACTTC. It translates to CSVDRGQETQYF. V and J are TRBV29-1 and TRBJ2-5; 11 nucleotides match TRBD1. V lost 6 bases and J lost 5; bases outside the gene matches: 2. The CDR3 is 12 residues long. Germline-derived CDR1 and CDR2 are SQVTM and ANQGSEA.

The chain is built from TRBV19 and TRBJ2-3; tentatively, D is TRBD1 (9 bases). Trimming shortened V by 3 bases and J by 4 bases, and 29 bases separated the two germline ends. The CDR3 has 20 amino acids. CDR1 is LNHDA and CDR2 is SQIVND in the germline V gene (reference sequence). This CDR3 reads CASSMRTGVRAGVPPDTQYF. The CDR3 bases are TGTGCCAGTAGTATGAGGACAGGGGTTCGAGCGGGAGTCCCCCCAGATACGCAGTATTTT.

The chain carries TRBV27 and TRBJ2-5; TRBD2 agrees at 13 bases. Germline-derived CDR1 and CDR2 are MNHEY and SMNVEV (reference sequence). The CDR3 length is 17 residues. V lost 5 bases, J lost 5 bases, and 11 bases stayed unmatched. The CDR3 DNA reads TGTGCCAGCAGTGCGGGACTAGCGGGGATGGGGAGGGAGACCCAGTACTTC. The encoded protein is CASSAGLAGMGRETQYF.

The chain recombines TRBV7-2 with TRBJ1-1, with 7 bases that match TRBD1. Germline assignment: CDR1 SGHTA and CDR2 FQGNSA. J was trimmed by 3 bases and V by 4 bases; bases with no gene match: 2. This CDR3 is 13 amino acids long. CDR3: CASSWGQHTEAFF. The CDR3 nucleotides are TGTGCCAGCAGCTGGGGACAGCACACTGAAGCTTTCTTT.

V gene TRBV4-2 combines with J gene TRBJ2-1; the D gene is possibly TRBD2 (6 bases). This CDR3 spans 18 amino acids. Per the germline V gene, CDR1 is LGHNA and CDR2 is YNFKEQ. Trimming stripped 0 bases from V and 5 bases from J, with 20 bases between. CDR3 protein: CASSQDRLGTFKDNEQFF. CDR3 in DNA: TGTGCCAGCAGCCAAGATAGGTTAGGGACTTTTAAAGACAATGAGCAGTTCTTC.

CDR3 loop: CASSDPQGTDTQYF. The CDR3 DNA is TGCGCCAGCAGCGACCCTCAGGGGACAGATACGCAGTATTTT. V usage is TRBV5-1 and J usage is TRBJ2-3; TRBD1 might be the D (6 bases). Germline V gene sequence: CDR1 SGHRS, CDR2 YFSETQ. The CDR3 has 14 amino acids. Trimming removed 4 bases at V and 3 bases at J, with 12 bases between.

V is TRBV3-1 (or the pseudogene TRBV3-2) and J is TRBJ1-2, with unresolved D. CDR3 size: 14 residues. Germline CDR1 reads LGHDT; CDR2 reads YNNKEL (reference sequence). V was trimmed by 0 bases and J by 4 bases, leaving 9 bases between them. The CDR3 nucleotides read TGTGCCAGCAGCCAAGACTTACAGTCCTATGGCTACACCTTC. This sequence encodes CASSQDLQSYGYTF.

The chain has TRBV30 and TRBJ1-5; 7 nucleotides match TRBD1. CDR1 is GTSNPN, CDR2 SVGIG, per germline (reference sequence). Trimming cost V 2 bases and J 5 bases; bases outside gene matches: 6. The CDR3 sequence is 14 residues long. CDR3 nucleotide sequence: TGTGCCTGGAGTCGGGGCAGGGGGTATCAGCCCCAGCATTTT. This gives the protein CAWSRGRGYQPQHF.

This clone was detected once. The chain has TRBV27 and TRBJ1-2; 10 nucleotides agree with TRBD1. Trimming at V came to 6 bases and at J to 5 bases, leaving 6 bases not matched to a gene. The length of the CDR3 is 14 residues. The germline CDR1 and CDR2 sequences are MNHEY and SMNVEV (reference sequence). CDR3 sequence: CASRLGDRGYGYTF. The CDR3 DNA reads as TGTGCCAGCAGACTCGGGGACAGGGGATATGGCTACACCTTC.

The chain is built from TRBV2 and TRBJ2-6; possibly TRBD1 for D (6 bases). The germline V gene encodes CDR1 SNHLY and CDR2 FYNNEI. CDR3 length: 16 residues. Deletions cut 6 bases from V and 4 bases from J, with 16 bases between. The CDR3 nucleotides read TGTGCCAGCAGAAAGGAACAGGGACCCGGGGCCAACGTCCTGACTTTC. Its translation: CASRKEQGPGANVLTF. Variable domain in full (rest from reference TRBV2 and TRBJ2-6): EPEVTQTPSHQVTQMGQEVILRCVPISNHLYFYWYRQILGQKVEFLVSFYNNEISEKSEIFDDQFSVERPDGSNFTLKIRSTKLEDSAMYFCASRKEQGPGANVLTFGAGSRLTVL.

This clone was found once. The chain links TRBV28 to TRBJ1-1, with 8 positions matching TRBD1. CDR3 length equals 15 residues. With V trimmed by 9 bases and J by 3 bases, 12 bases remained unmatched. Germline V gives CDR1 MDHEN, CDR2 SYDVKM. CDR3 region: CASPGNRGWDTEAFF. The DNA for the CDR3 is TGTGCCAGTCCTGGGAACAGGGGGTGGGACACTGAAGCTTTCTTT.

V gene TRBV5-1 combines with J gene TRBJ1-1; D is unresolved. The CDR3 totals 13 residues. Trimming stripped 2 bases from V and 4 bases from J, with 9 bases between. Germline V lookup: CDR1 SGHRS, CDR2 YFSETQ. Here the CDR3 reads CASSLEVGTEAFF. Here the CDR3 DNA reads TGCGCCAGCAGCTTAGAGGTGGGCACTGAAGCTTTCTTT. The full variable domain, in which reference TRBV5-1 and TRBJ1-1 provide the parts outside the CDR3, is KAGVTQTPRYLIKTRGQQVTLSCSPISGHRSVSWYQQTPGQGLQFLFEYFSETQRNKGNFPGRFSGRQFSNSRSEMNVSTLELGDSALYLCASSLEVGTEAFFGQGTRLTVV.

V usage is TRBV28 and J usage is TRBJ2-7; 8 bases map to TRBD2. Germline-derived CDR1 and CDR2 are MDHEN and SYDVKM. Trimming took 3 bases from V and 0 from J; bases not matched to a gene: 16. The CDR3 is 19 amino acids. The CDR3 nucleotides read TGTGCCAGCAGTTTGTTGGAAGGTAGCGGAAGCGGGAGCTCCTACGAGCAGTACTTC. Its translation is CASSLLEGSGSGSSYEQYF.

V and J are TRBV11-3 and TRBJ1-1, with D maybe TRBD1 (5 bases). The CDR3 covers 13 residues. The germline CDR1 and CDR2 sequences are SGHNT and YENEEA. V dropped 4 bases and J dropped 3 bases, with 9 bases sitting between them. The CDR3 region is CASSYSTDTEAFF. CDR3 sequence (DNA): TGTGCCAGCAGCTATTCGACAGACACTGAAGCTTTCTTT.

The rearrangement links TRBV19 to TRBJ2-2, with 8 bases identical to TRBD2. V lost 5 bases, J lost 7 bases, and 9 bases stayed unmatched. Germline-derived CDR1 and CDR2 are LNHDA and SQIVND (reference sequence). The CDR3 totals 15 residues. The CDR3 DNA reads TGTGCCAGTAGTCCGTCTAGCGGGTATGGCGGGGAGCTGTTTTTT. As protein: CASSPSSGYGGELFF.

The chain joins TRBV19 to TRBJ2-5; D unresolved. Per the germline V gene, CDR1 is LNHDA and CDR2 is SQIVND (reference sequence). This CDR3 has 13 residues. Between the trimmed V and J ends, which lost 3 bases and 1 base, there was a span of 6 bases. The CDR3 bases are TGTGCCAGTAGTATCAGGTTCCAAGAGACCCAGTACTTC. The encoded protein is CASSIRFQETQYF.